This T cell receptor (beta chain) is drawn from a study of PD-1 blockade in classical Hodgkin lymphoma. Study background: Patients were given intravenous nivolumab, 3 mg/kg, every 2 weeks. The study's findings and limits: CD4+ TCR diversity rose significantly by C4D1, and CD8+ TCR diversity did not. The authors have not defined what causes the repertoire differences, possibly disease activity or prior therapy. Diversity similar to that of newly diagnosed patients was seen at baseline in complete responders.

V lost 4 bases, J lost 2 bases, and 12 bases lay in between. This CDR3 contains 14 residues. The germline V gene has CDR1 LNHDA and CDR2 SQIVND (reference sequence). Each patient relapsed following autologous stem cell transplantation, and prior brentuximab vedotin exposure differed. Libraries were prepared by immunoSEQ multiplex PCR; TCRdb keeps only in-frame clonotypes and omits some of them. This table has tens of thousands of clones, 87% appearing once. This clone showed up just a few times. Its specificity is unknown. The receptor comes from a human donor with classical Hodgkin lymphoma. This sample comprised peripheral blood mononuclear cells (PBMCs), obtained at baseline. The chain links TRBV19 to TRBJ2-7; perhaps TRBD1 as D (6 bases). The CDR3 nucleotides read TGTGCCAGTAGTACATCAGGGGTGCCCTACGAGCAGTACTTC. This translates into CASSTSGVPYEQYF. The complete variable domain, with remaining parts taken from reference TRBV19 and TRBJ2-7, reads DGGITQSPKYLFRKEGQNVTLSCEQNLNHDAMYWYRQDPGQGLRLIYYSQIVNDFQKGDIAEGYSVSREKKESFPLTVTSAQKNPTAFYLCASSTSGVPYEQYFGPGTRLTVT.